Sequencing of this TCR beta chain was carried out in a study of cytotoxic CD8 clonotypes in ibrutinib-treated CLL. The study's findings and limits: Patients had baseline clonality above age-matched healthy donors, and this clonality moved with circulating CD8+ T-cell counts.

Remarks on this clone: The antigen remains undetermined.

Sequencing was performed with immunoSEQ multiplex PCR; in TCRdb, only in-frame clones are kept and a portion is missing. Of about 300,000 clones listed, 70% to 80% are singletons. V lost 2 bases and J 4 bases, leaving 6 bases between the germline ends. Per the germline V gene, CDR1 is SGHNT and CDR2 is YYREEE (reference sequence). The CDR3 loop spans 12 amino acids. The sequence derives from a human donor with chronic lymphocytic leukemia. The rearrangement links TRBV5-4 to TRBJ2-5; D is perhaps TRBD2 (5 bases). The material was PBMCs, obtained at disease progression, from a patient treated with ibrutinib. CDR3 loop: CASSLLGETQYF. Written as DNA, the CDR3 is TGTGCCAGCAGCTTACTAGGAGAGACCCAGTACTTC.